The 20 T cell receptor beta chains listed next were all sequenced from one sample in a study of cytomegalovirus exposure and HLA in healthy donors. Both 60 Vbeta primers and 13 Jbeta primers went into the PCR. Profiled with immunoSEQ multiplex PCR; TCRdb holds only in-frame clones, not every one. The sample has approximately 37,000 clones; 75% to 85% are singletons. Sequenced input: PBMCs. The receptor set was obtained from a male donor in good health and CMV-seronegative.

For the CDR3, the DNA is TGTGCCAGCAGTGAGCCTTCCTTGGGAGGGAACAATGAGCAGTTCTTC. The encoded protein is CASSEPSLGGNNEQFF. The V call is TRBV2, the J call TRBJ2-1; 7 bases are a match to TRBD2. Germline V gene sequence: CDR1 SNHLY, CDR2 FYNNEI. V was pared by 3 bases and J by 5 bases, with 10 bases of the junction left unmatched. The length of the CDR3 is 16 residues.

This clone was counted a few times. The CDR3 loop reads CAWSVGDRIASLHF. As DNA, the CDR3 is TGTGCCTGGAGTGTTGGGGACAGGATCGCCTCCCTCCACTTT. This sequence joins TRBV30 and TRBJ1-6; 8 nucleotides align to TRBD1. The CDR3 is made up of 14 amino acids. CDR1 is GTSNPN and CDR2 is SVGIG in the germline V gene (reference sequence). Germline trimming cut 0 bases from V and 14 bases from J; bases unmatched to any gene: 9.

The chain recombines TRBV27 with TRBJ2-3; the D gene is possibly TRBD2 (7 bases). The CDR3 contains 16 residues. Germline values: CDR1 MNHEY, CDR2 SMNVEV (reference sequence). Trimming left V 2 bases short and J 2 bases short, with 14 bases between. This CDR3 is CASSLRGGVLTDTQYF. The CDR3, as DNA: TGTGCCAGCAGTTTACGCGGGGGCGTGCTCACAGATACGCAGTATTTT.

This chain links TRBV25-1 with TRBJ1-1; the match to TRBD1 covers 8 bases. Per germline, CDR1 MGHDK and CDR2 SYGVNS. CDR3 length equals 17 residues. The junction had 18 bases not matched to a gene; V was cut back by 8 bases and J by 4 bases. DNA of the CDR3: TGTGCCAGCTCCTATCCAGGGGGCGCAGGGGGGAGCACTGAAGCTTTCTTT. It yields the protein CASSYPGGAGGSTEAFF.

The V call is TRBV30, the J call TRBJ2-3, with D possibly TRBD2 on 6 matching bases. The CDR3 runs to 13 residues. The V gene lost 5 bases and the J gene lost 2 bases, with 11 bases spanning the gap. In germline, CDR1 is GTSNPN, CDR2 SVGIG (reference sequence). CDR3 residues: CAWSGGNTDTQYF. As DNA, the CDR3 is TGTGCCTGGTCCGGGGGAAACACAGATACGCAGTATTTT. The whole variable domain, filled in from reference TRBV30 and TRBJ2-3, reads SQTIHQWPATLVQPVGSPLSLECTVEGTSNPNLYWYRQAAGRGLQLLFYSVGIGQISSEVPQNLSASRPQDRQFILSSKKLLLSDSGFYLCAWSGGNTDTQYFGPGTRLTVL.

This sequence joins TRBV28 and TRBJ2-7; TRBD2 aligns across 12 bases. Germline CDR1 and CDR2: MDHEN and SYDVKM. V dropped 6 bases and J dropped 5; count of bases not matched to a gene: 23. This CDR3 is 20 amino acids long. The CDR3 sequence: CASSRRTLAGGGGVGDEQYF. The CDR3 nucleotides are TGTGCCAGCAGCCGGCGTACCCTAGCGGGAGGGGGAGGGGTGGGAGACGAGCAGTACTTC.

The V and J genes are TRBV28 and TRBJ1-4, with D maybe TRBD1 (5 bases). The CDR3 covers 16 residues. Looked up from germline, CDR1 is MDHEN and CDR2 is SYDVKM. V gave up 4 bases and J gave up 2 bases, with 14 bases separating them. CDR3 in amino acids: CASSSGAGNTNEKLFF. The CDR3 nucleotides read TGTGCCAGCAGTTCTGGGGCAGGGAACACTAATGAAAAACTGTTTTTT.

This clone was counted once. The V call is TRBV5-1, the J call TRBJ2-2, with TRBD2 identical over 12 bases. V lost 4 bases, J lost 0 bases, and 4 bases stayed unmatched. The germline V gene encodes CDR1 SGHRS and CDR2 YFSETQ. The CDR3 is 17 residues long. The CDR3 here is CASSPGLAGTNTGELFF. The CDR3 DNA reads as TGCGCCAGCAGCCCCGGACTAGCGGGAACGAACACCGGGGAGCTGTTTTTT.

For the CDR3, the DNA is TGTGCCAGCAGCACAGGGGTGAATCAGCCCCAGCATTTT. Translation gives CASSTGVNQPQHF. V and J are TRBV5-4 and TRBJ1-5, with 7 nucleotides matching TRBD1. Germline V lookup: CDR1 SGHNT, CDR2 YYREEE (reference sequence). The CDR3 has 13 residues. With V trimmed by 4 bases and J by 4 bases, 2 bases remained unmatched.

Here the CDR3 reads CAWSLGTDTQYF. In DNA, the CDR3 is TGTGCCTGGAGTCTTGGCACAGATACGCAGTATTTT. The chain recombines TRBV30 with TRBJ2-3; no reliable D call. The CDR3 has 12 residues. CDR1 and CDR2 (germline): GTSNPN, SVGIG (reference sequence). Trimming shortened V by 2 bases and J by 1 base, and 4 bases separated the two germline ends.

This clone was seen only once. This chain uses TRBV6-5 with TRBJ1-2; maybe TRBD1 (5 bases). The germline gives CDR1 MNHEY, CDR2 SVGAGI. The ends were cut back, 7 bases at V and 8 bases at J, with 11 bases in the middle. This CDR3 spans 11 amino acids. The CDR3 here is CASTQGGGYTF. The DNA of the CDR3 is TGTGCCAGCACCCAGGGTGGAGGCTACACCTTC.

V gene TRBV30 combines with J gene TRBJ1-5; D remains ambiguous. V shed 0 bases and J shed 4 bases, with 10 bases lying between them. Germline CDR1 GTSNPN, CDR2 SVGIG (reference sequence). The CDR3 loop spans 14 amino acids. Here the CDR3 DNA reads TGTGCCTGGAGTGTACCCCCGAGGAATCAGCCCCAGCATTTT. Translation gives CAWSVPPRNQPQHF.

The V call is TRBV7-2, the J call TRBJ1-1; a weak D match, TRBD1 (6 bases). CDR1 and CDR2 from the germline V gene are SGHTA and FQGNSA. Trimming shortened V by 6 bases and J by 4 bases, and 12 bases separated the two germline ends. This CDR3 spans 13 amino acids. The chain's CDR3 is CASSPQGGTEAFF. In DNA, the CDR3 is TGTGCCAGCAGTCCGCAAGGGGGCACTGAAGCTTTCTTT.

The gene calls are TRBV11-3 and TRBJ2-3, with 10 bases aligning to TRBD1. Unmatched junction bases numbered 2, after V lost 4 bases and J lost 4 bases. Germline CDR1 SGHNT, CDR2 YENEEA. The CDR3 consists of 14 residues. The CDR3 nucleotides read TGTGCCAGCAGCTCCGGACAGGGGGCAGATACGCAGTATTTT. Translation: CASSSGQGADTQYF. The full variable domain, its missing parts supplied by reference TRBV11-3 and TRBJ2-3, is EAGVVQSPRYKIIEKKQPVAFWCNPISGHNTLYWYLQNLGQGPELLIRYENEEAVDDSQLPKDRFSAERLKGVDSTLKIQPAELGDSAVYLCASSSGQGADTQYFGPGTRLTVL.

This chain uses TRBV25-1 with TRBJ1-3, with 7 bases matching TRBD1. The J segment lost 2 bases and the V segment lost 6 bases, leaving 4 bases of the junction unmatched. Germline lookup yields CDR1 MGHDK and CDR2 SYGVNS. CDR3 length: 14 amino acids. CDR3 DNA: TGTGCCAGCAGCACACAGGGGACTGGAAACACCATATATTTT. This translates into CASSTQGTGNTIYF.

The chain couples TRBV5-1 to TRBJ2-7; maybe TRBD2 (6 bases). The V end lost 3 bases, the J end lost 10 bases, and 14 bases lay between the germline ends. The CDR3 sequence is 12 residues long. Germline V gene sequence: CDR1 SGHRS, CDR2 YFSETQ. CDR3 sequence: CASSSNSGPQYF. Written as DNA, the CDR3 is TGCGCCAGCAGCTCCAATAGCGGTCCCCAGTACTTC.

The CDR3 reads CASSHWTGWDYGYTF. The CDR3 region has the DNA TGTGCCAGCAGCCACTGGACAGGGTGGGACTATGGCTACACCTTC. The chain combines TRBV4-2 with TRBJ1-2; 8 bases agree with TRBD1. This CDR3 has 15 residues. The junction had 6 bases not matched to a gene; V was cut back by 3 bases and J by 3 bases. Germline assignment: CDR1 LGHNA and CDR2 YNFKEQ.

The rearrangement links TRBV5-1 to TRBJ1-3; the D gene is possibly TRBD1 (6 bases). Looked up from germline, CDR1 is SGHRS and CDR2 is YFSETQ. Trimming removed 4 bases from V and 0 bases from J, with 11 bases in between. The CDR3 runs 15 residues. The CDR3 loop is CASSPGQTSGNTIYF. The CDR3 region has the DNA TGCGCCAGCAGCCCAGGACAGACCTCTGGAAACACCATATATTTT.

The rearrangement links TRBV27 to TRBJ2-3; 9 bases match TRBD2. V lost 6 bases to trimming and J lost 2 bases; unmatched junction nucleotides: 9. The V gene's germline CDR1 is MNHEY and CDR2 SMNVEV (reference sequence). CDR3 length: 16 amino acids. CDR3 nucleotide sequence: TGTGCCAGCAGACATCGCAGCGGGGGGAACACAGATACGCAGTATTTT. Its translation is CASRHRSGGNTDTQYF.

The rearrangement links TRBV7-2 to TRBJ2-2; D may be TRBD2 (5 bases). Trimming pared 4 bases from V and 8 bases from J, leaving 23 bases between. Per the germline V gene, CDR1 is SGHTA and CDR2 is FQGNSA. The CDR3 extends over 17 amino acids. DNA for the CDR3: TGTGCCAGCAGCTCCTCCTGGATTAGCGCCCTATGGGGGGAGCTGTTTTTT. This codes for CASSSSWISALWGELFF.